These T cell receptor beta chains were read from a single sample in a study of blood T cell repertoires in COVID-19. TCRdb's table, derived via immunoSEQ multiplex PCR, lists solely in-frame clones and lacks some. The sample contains about 150,000 clones, approximately 90% of which appear only once. Sequencing was done on a sample of PBMCs or T cells enriched from blood (not recorded which). Source of these receptors: a woman aged 40 to 49 who had been exposed to COVID-19. Both conserved end residues are part of each CDR3. The D gene is left open where the match is weak. The size field is filled for only some rows; it gives once, few, many or a size class.

cdr3_aa	cdr3_nt	d_call	cdr3_length	clone_size	v_call	j_call
CASSQWVQLKAVGNTIYF	TGCGCCAGCAGTCAATGGGTTCAGTTGAAGGCGGTCGGAAACACCATATATTTT	-	18	-	TRBV23-1	TRBJ1-3
CASSRNTEAFF	TGTGCCAGCAGTAGGAACACTGAAGCTTTCTTT	-	11	-	TRBV5-8	TRBJ1-1
CASSLVRGEEDNEQFF	TGTGCCAGCAGCTTGGTACGCGGGGAGGAGGACAATGAGCAGTTCTTC	-	16	-	TRBV5-4	TRBJ2-1
CASTQGGSVDEKLFF	TGCGCCAGCACCCAAGGCGGGTCGGTGGATGAAAAACTGTTTTTT	-	15	-	TRBV5-1	TRBJ1-4
CASSQGRDQPQHF	TGTGCCAGCAGCCAGGGGCGGGACCAGCCCCAGCATTTT	-	13	-	TRBV3-1/TRBV3-2	TRBJ1-5
CASSLGGTDSNQPQHF	TGCGCCAGCAGCTTGGGGGGGACAGATAGCAATCAGCCCCAGCATTTT	TRBD1	16	-	TRBV5-1	TRBJ1-5
CASSQEGTPYSNQPQHF	TGCGCCAGCAGCCAAGAAGGGACACCTTATAGCAATCAGCCCCAGCATTTT	-	17	-	TRBV4-1	TRBJ1-5
CASSLGGGMNTEAFF	TGTGCCAGCAGCTTAGGTGGCGGTATGAACACTGAAGCTTTCTTT	-	15	-	TRBV7-9	TRBJ1-1
CASSPRGAGETQYF	TGTGCCAGTAGTCCTCGGGGGGCAGGCGAGACCCAGTACTTC	-	14	few	TRBV19	TRBJ2-5
CASSAGTRGGVSSYNEQFF	TGCGCCAGCAGCGCGGGGACTCGCGGGGGGGTTAGCTCCTACAATGAGCAGTTCTTC	TRBD2	19	-	TRBV5-1	TRBJ2-1
CASSGRQGSLYGYTF	TGTGCCAGCAGCGGCCGACAGGGCTCCCTCTATGGCTACACCTTC	TRBD1	15	-	TRBV7-2	TRBJ1-2
CASSYPGQTLYQETQYF	TGTGCCAGCAGTTATCCCGGACAGACCTTGTACCAAGAGACCCAGTACTTC	-	17	-	TRBV6-2/TRBV6-3	TRBJ2-5
CASSEGAGRNQPQHF	TGTGCCAGCAGTGAAGGGGCAGGGAGGAATCAGCCCCAGCATTTT	-	15	once	TRBV2	TRBJ1-5
CSVEVGTKGNQYF	TGCAGCGTTGAAGTGGGGACAAAGGGAAATCAGTACTTC	-	13	-	TRBV29-1	TRBJ2-4
CASSLAGQTGAGGYTF	TGCGCCAGCAGCTTGGCTGGTCAGACAGGGGCAGGCGGCTACACCTTC	TRBD1	16	-	TRBV5-1	TRBJ1-2
CASSMDRPGEQFF	TGCGCCAGCAGCATGGACAGGCCCGGTGAGCAGTTCTTC	TRBD1	13	-	TRBV5-1	TRBJ2-1
CATFNRILPNYGYTF	TGTGCCACTTTCAACCGAATCCTACCAAACTATGGCTACACCTTC	-	15	-	TRBV19	TRBJ1-2
CASSRLGPRDGELFF	TGTGCCAGCAGCCGATTGGGCCCTCGGGATGGGGAGCTGTTTTTT	-	15	-	TRBV5-6	TRBJ2-2
CASSYSLQGHKYF	TGTGCCAGCAGTTACTCGTTGCAGGGGCATAAGTACTTC	-	13	-	TRBV6-5	TRBJ2-7
CASSYAQGNTGELFF	TGTGCCAGCAGTTACGCCCAGGGGAACACCGGGGAGCTGTTTTTT	-	15	once	TRBV6-5	TRBJ2-2
CASSYRGGPEAFF	TGTGCCAGCAGTTACCGGGGGGGCCCTGAAGCTTTCTTT	-	13	once	TRBV6-5	TRBJ1-1
CASSLALRAPNSPLHF	TGTGCCAGCAGCTTAGCGCTCAGGGCTCCGAATTCACCCCTCCACTTT	-	16	few	TRBV7-9	TRBJ1-6
CASSGIERGGPGEQFF	TGTGCCAGCAGTGGAATCGAGCGGGGGGGCCCTGGCGAGCAGTTCTTC	TRBD2	16	-	TRBV6-1	TRBJ2-1
CASSFYTGGADGYTF	TGTGCCAGCAGCTTCTACACAGGGGGCGCGGATGGCTACACCTTC	TRBD1	15	once	TRBV7-9	TRBJ1-2
CASSEQGQRSYEQYF	TGTGCCAGCAGCGAGCAGGGACAGCGCTCCTACGAGCAGTACTTC	TRBD1	15	-	TRBV6-5	TRBJ2-7